These 17 T cell receptor beta chains share one sample of origin, sequenced in a study of regulatory T cells in long-lasting Graves disease. iRepertoire HTBI primers and Arm-PCR of CDR3 regions built TCR beta libraries. TCRdb analysed the multiplex PCR reads with MiXCR anew, one entry per CDR3 protein. The sample lists hundreds of thousands of distinct CDR3 sequences, about a sixth occurring once. Time point: newly diagnosed GD, antithyroid drugs for less than 3 months. With RNA extracted from PBMCs as input, the TCR library was made. In addition, the sample was reused for a study of T cells in Graves' hyperthyroidism and ophthalmopathy.

Sequencing used peripheral blood mononuclear cells (PBMCs), obtained at new diagnosis, from a patient treated with antithyroid drugs. These receptors all stem from a middle-aged man with Graves disease.

Many counts were recorded for this clonotype. CDR3 bases: TGCAGTGCCTTGCGGGGGCGGGTCACAGATACGCAGTATTTT. It codes for CSALRGRVTDTQYF. The chain is built from TRBV20-1 and TRBJ2-3; a weak D match, TRBD2 (7 bases). Germline V gives CDR1 DFQATT, CDR2 SNEGSKA (reference sequence). The ends were cut back, 6 bases at V and 2 bases at J, with 15 bases in the middle. The CDR3 extends over 14 amino acids.

This clonotype was detected ten times or more. The gene calls are TRBV11-1 and TRBJ1-1, with 8 bases lining up with TRBD1. The CDR3 length is 14 residues. The V gene's germline CDR1 is SGHAT and CDR2 FQDESV (reference sequence). The V and J ends lost 4 bases and 8 bases, in that order; junction bases with no gene match: 9. The CDR3 region has the DNA TGTGCCAGCAGCTCACAGGGGGACGCGGGCGAAGCTTTCTTT. Translation: CASSSQGDAGEAFF.

The V and J genes are TRBV9 and TRBJ1-4; D gene unclear. CDR1 and CDR2 (germline): SGDLS, YYNGEE. Trimming removed 4 bases from V and 0 bases from J, with 13 bases in between. CDR3 length: 16 amino acids. The CDR3 reads CASSPRPLATNEKLFF. CDR3 nucleotides: TGTGCCAGCAGCCCCCGTCCCCTGGCAACTAATGAAAAACTGTTTTTT.

Worth noting for this clonotype: A much larger clone lies a single base off, so this may be a read error. The DNA of the CDR3 is TGTGCCAGCAGTCCCCAGCGAGATCAGCCCCAGCATTTT. This codes for CASSPQRDQPQHF. This chain uses TRBV6-2 or TRBV6-3 with TRBJ1-5; the D is unclear. Trimming shortened V by 5 bases and J by 5 bases, and 10 bases separated the two germline ends. Germline values: CDR1 MNHEY, CDR2 SVGEGT. The CDR3 is made up of 13 amino acids.

This clonotype was seen repeatedly, ten times or more. V gene TRBV7-8 combines with J gene TRBJ2-1; D might be TRBD1 (6 bases). Trimming stripped 5 bases from V and 9 bases from J, with 17 bases between. CDR3 length: 14 amino acids. The germline gives CDR1 SGHVS, CDR2 FQNEAQ. CDR3 in DNA: TGTGCCAGCAGCCTACCTATTTGGACAGTTGAGCAGTTCTTC. As protein: CASSLPIWTVEQFF.

In nucleotides, the CDR3 is TGTGCCATCAGTGTCGGGACAGGGGCCTTGGGAGAGACCCAGTACTTC. Translating gives CAISVGTGALGETQYF. The chain couples TRBV10-3 to TRBJ2-5; 10 bases map to TRBD1. The CDR3 spans 16 residues. V shed 4 bases and J 4 bases; nucleotides not matched to a gene: 9. Germline V lookup: CDR1 ENHRY, CDR2 SYGVKD.

The V gene is TRBV2, the J gene TRBJ1-1; D possibly corresponds to TRBD1 (5 bases). V was pared by 1 base and J by 0 bases, with 12 bases between. The CDR3 is 16 amino acids. From germline, CDR1 is SNHLY and CDR2 FYNNEI. CDR3 coding DNA: TGTGCCAGCAGTGAAGGGGGGGAGGACATGAACACTGAAGCTTTCTTT. Protein sequence: CASSEGGEDMNTEAFF.

The rearrangement uses TRBV20-1 and TRBJ2-7, with D possibly TRBD1 on 5 matching bases. CDR1 DFQATT and CDR2 SNEGSKA come from the germline V gene (reference sequence). The CDR3 loop spans 14 amino acids. The V end lost 0 bases, the J end lost 4 bases, and 13 bases lay between the germline ends. As DNA, the CDR3 is TGCAGTGCTAGAGATCGGAAGGGGCGGTACGAGCAGTACTTC. Protein: CSARDRKGRYEQYF.

Here the CDR3 DNA reads TGTGCCAGCAGCTTGCCCGGACAGGGAGTCATGAACACTGAAGCTTTCTTT. Translation gives CASSLPGQGVMNTEAFF. The chain couples TRBV5-6 to TRBJ1-1; 8 bases line up with TRBD1. The trim removed 1 base at V and 0 bases at J, leaving 8 bases unmatched. The CDR3 runs 17 residues. Germline V gives CDR1 SGHDT, CDR2 YYEEEE.

This clonotype has a count of ten or more. J is TRBJ1-1 and V is TRBV6-1; D gene uncertain. This CDR3 contains 14 residues. Trimming took off 1 base at V and 1 base at J, with 7 bases between the two ends. CDR1 is MNHNS, CDR2 SASEGT, per germline. DNA for the CDR3: TGTGCCAGCAGTGAAGGTTCAGGGAACACTGAAGCTTTCTTT. Protein: CASSEGSGNTEAFF.

This chain connects TRBV12-3 or TRBV12-4 to TRBJ1-1, with D hard to call. This CDR3 has 14 amino acids. V was pared by 3 bases and J by 3 bases, with 11 bases between. CDR3 amino acids: CASSFEGRDTEAFF. The CDR3 nucleotides are TGTGCCAGCAGTTTTGAAGGGAGAGACACTGAAGCTTTCTTT.

The chain recombines TRBV9 with TRBJ2-3; 8 bases align to TRBD1. CDR1 and CDR2 from the germline V gene are SGDLS and YYNGEE. The V and J ends lost 0 bases and 3 bases, in that order; junction bases with no gene match: 3. CDR3 size: 15 residues. CDR3 residues: CASSVEGQETDTQYF. DNA of the CDR3: TGTGCCAGCAGCGTAGAGGGACAGGAGACAGATACGCAGTATTTT.

The chain links TRBV6-9 to TRBJ2-7; D gene unclear. This CDR3 contains 13 residues. CDR1 and CDR2 from the germline V gene are MNHGY and SVAAGI. Trimming stripped 3 bases from V and 7 bases from J, with 13 bases between. The CDR3 bases are TGTGCCAGCAGTTACAGTCTCTCGAGAGAGCAGTACTTC. Amino acid sequence: CASSYSLSREQYF.

This clonotype was observed a handful of times. J is TRBJ1-4 and V is TRBV2; unclear D gene. Trimming stripped 6 bases from V and 4 bases from J, with 6 bases between. CDR3 length: 12 residues. Germline CDR1 is SNHLY and CDR2 is FYNNEI. Here the CDR3 reads CASRPCNEKLFF. Here the CDR3 DNA reads TGTGCCAGCAGGCCATGTAATGAAAAACTGTTTTTT. The variable domain in full, completed from reference TRBV2 and TRBJ1-4, reads EPEVTQTPSHQVTQMGQEVILRCVPISNHLYFYWYRQILGQKVEFLVSFYNNEISEKSEIFDDQFSVERPDGSNFTLKIRSTKLEDSAMYFCASRPCNEKLFFGSGTQLSVL.

The V call is TRBV4-1, the J call TRBJ1-5, with D possibly TRBD1 on 5 matching bases. The germline V gene encodes CDR1 MGHRA and CDR2 YSYEKL. The CDR3 consists of 15 residues. V was trimmed by 6 bases and J by 1 base, leaving 13 bases between them. The CDR3 coding sequence is TGCGCCAGCAGTCAGATGTGGGGGAGCAATCAGCCCCAGCATTTT. This sequence encodes CASSQMWGSNQPQHF.

Regarding this clonotype: This may be a read error, as it is one base from a much larger clone. J is TRBJ1-2 and V is TRBV2; 7 bases align to TRBD1. Germline assignment: CDR1 SNHLY and CDR2 FYNNEI. CDR3 length: 13 amino acids. J gave up 6 bases and V 2 bases, and 3 bases lay outside the gene matches. The CDR3 DNA reads as TGTGCCAGCAGTGAACTCAGGGGGGATGGCTACACCTTC. Translation gives CASSELRGDGYTF.

The chain combines TRBV6-1 with TRBJ2-7; D ambiguous. This CDR3 spans 18 amino acids. In germline, CDR1 is MNHNS, CDR2 SASEGT. The ends were cut back, 6 bases at V and 0 bases at J, with 24 bases in the middle. The CDR3, as DNA: TGTGCCAGCAGCAGGAGCCTCTTGACCCCTCAAAGCTCCTACGAGCAGTACTTC. Amino acid sequence: CASSRSLLTPQSSYEQYF.